This note documents a single T cell receptor (beta chain) sequence. It differs at one base from a far larger clone, so likely a read error. Treatment defined: randomized to nivolumab then ipilimumab (arm A) or the reverse (arm B). Patients had received no earlier DNA-damaging chemotherapy. PBMC sorting kept live CD3+CD8+ cells without CD19 or CD56. Assay: immunoSEQ multiplex PCR; the TCRdb copy retains only in-frame clones and omits some. This sample has 4,500 or so clones; 55% occur once, and the top ten carry roughly 20%. With 6 bases removed from V and 7 bases from J, the gap between germline ends came to 19 bases. The CDR3 spans 14 residues. Germline V gene sequence: CDR1 MNHEY, CDR2 SMNVEV (reference sequence). The sample comes from a study of sequential checkpoint blockade in melanoma.

This chain uses TRBV27 with TRBJ2-7; D is undetermined. This clonotype originated in a human donor with melanoma. This specimen consisted of CD8+ T cells sorted from blood (inferred from file names), obtained from a patient given nivolumab and ipilimumab in sequence. The CDR3: CASRLGSSPKEQYF. The CDR3 DNA sequence: TGTGCCAGCAGGTTGGGCTCTTCCCCTAAGGAGCAGTACTTC.